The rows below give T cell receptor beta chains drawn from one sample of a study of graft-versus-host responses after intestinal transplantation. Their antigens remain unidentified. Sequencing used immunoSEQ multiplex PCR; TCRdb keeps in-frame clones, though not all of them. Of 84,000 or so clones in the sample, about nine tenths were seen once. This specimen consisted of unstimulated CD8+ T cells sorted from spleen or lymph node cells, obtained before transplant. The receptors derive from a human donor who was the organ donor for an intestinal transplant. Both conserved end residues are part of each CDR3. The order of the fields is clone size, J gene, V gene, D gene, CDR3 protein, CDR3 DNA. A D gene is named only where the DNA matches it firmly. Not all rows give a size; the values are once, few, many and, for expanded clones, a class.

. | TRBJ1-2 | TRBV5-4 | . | CASSGGTQRHTF | TGTGCCAGCAGCGGCGGGACACAGAGACACACCTTC
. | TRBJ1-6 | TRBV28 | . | CASSLGPRTLHF | TGTGCCAGCAGTTTAGGACCGCGGACCCTCCACTTT
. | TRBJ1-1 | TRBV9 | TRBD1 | CASSGPFQGAEAFF | TGTGCCAGCAGCGGACCCTTCCAGGGGGCTGAAGCTTTCTTT
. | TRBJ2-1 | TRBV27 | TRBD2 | CASSRSRAGLAVHNEQFF | TGTGCCAGCAGCCGATCACGGGCAGGACTAGCGGTACACAATGAGCAGTTCTTC
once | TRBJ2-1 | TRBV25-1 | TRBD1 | CASSELGQGAIDEQFF | TGTGCCAGCAGTGAATTAGGACAGGGGGCAATCGATGAGCAGTTCTTC
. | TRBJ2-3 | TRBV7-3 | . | CASSFRGRVVDTQYF | TGTGCCAGCAGCTTCCGTGGCAGGGTAGTAGATACGCAGTATTTT
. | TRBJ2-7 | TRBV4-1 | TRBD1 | CASSQDQRQGILALTGEQYF | TGCGCCAGCAGCCAAGATCAACGACAGGGGATTTTAGCTCTGACGGGCGAGCAGTACTTC
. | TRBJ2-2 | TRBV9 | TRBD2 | CASSPLLAGGYGELFF | TGTGCCAGCAGCCCCCTTCTAGCGGGGGGATACGGGGAGCTGTTTTTT
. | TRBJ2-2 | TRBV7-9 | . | CASSKRGELFF | TGTGCCAGCAGCAAAAGAGGGGAGCTGTTTTTT
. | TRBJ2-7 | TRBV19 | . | CASRGQGAYEQYF | TGTGCCAGTAGGGGACAAGGGGCCTACGAGCAGTACTTC
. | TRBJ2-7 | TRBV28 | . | CASSQIGGSSYEQYF | TGTGCCAGCAGCCAAATAGGGGGGAGCTCCTACGAGCAGTACTTC
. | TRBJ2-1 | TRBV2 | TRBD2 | CASKGGTSGYVYNEQFF | TGTGCCAGCAAAGGAGGGACTAGCGGCTATGTTTACAATGAGCAGTTCTTC
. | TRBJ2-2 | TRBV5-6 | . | CASSPRPNTGELFF | TGTGCCAGCAGCCCCAGGCCGAACACCGGGGAGCTGTTTTTT
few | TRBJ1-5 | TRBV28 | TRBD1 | CASINRGEVGQPQHF | TGTGCCAGCATCAACAGGGGAGAAGTGGGCCAGCCCCAGCATTTT
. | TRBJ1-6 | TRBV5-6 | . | CASHSVPNSPLHF | TGTGCCAGTCACTCCGTCCCGAATTCACCCCTCCACTTT
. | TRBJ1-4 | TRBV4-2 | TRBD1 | CASSHVNLPGQGLLILGVHEKLFF | TGTGCCAGCAGCCACGTAAATCTACCGGGACAGGGCCTTCTTATCCTGGGGGTTCATGAAAAACTGTTTTTT
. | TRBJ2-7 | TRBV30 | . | CAWKAHEQYF | TGTGCCTGGAAGGCCCACGAGCAGTACTTC
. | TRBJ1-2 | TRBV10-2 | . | CASSESRRNLGGYTF | TGCGCCAGCAGTGAGTCTCGACGAAACCTCGGGGGCTACACCTTC
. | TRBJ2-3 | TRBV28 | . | CASSPWTSLTQYF | TGTGCCAGCAGTCCCTGGACGAGCCTTACGCAGTATTTT
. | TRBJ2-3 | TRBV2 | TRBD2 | CASRETSYTDTQYF | TGTGCCAGCAGGGAGACTAGCTACACAGATACGCAGTATTTT
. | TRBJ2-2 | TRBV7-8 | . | CASSLRIGGSNTGELFF | TGTGCCAGCAGCCTTAGGATAGGGGGGTCGAACACCGGGGAGCTGTTTTTT
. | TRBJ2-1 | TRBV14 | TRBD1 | CASSHTGTGISDEQFF | TGTGCCAGCAGCCATACAGGGACAGGGATTTCCGATGAGCAGTTCTTC
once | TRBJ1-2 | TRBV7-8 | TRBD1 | CASDGQDDYGYTF | TGTGCCAGCGATGGACAGGACGACTATGGCTACACCTTC
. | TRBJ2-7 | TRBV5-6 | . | CASSLGVYEQYF | TGTGCCAGCAGCTTGGGAGTCTACGAGCAGTACTTC
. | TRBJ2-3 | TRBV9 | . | CASSVDADTQYF | TGTGCCAGCAGCGTAGATGCAGATACGCAGTATTTT
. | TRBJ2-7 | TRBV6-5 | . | CASSGGRSYEQYF | TGTGCCAGCAGTGGAGGTCGGTCCTACGAGCAGTACTTC
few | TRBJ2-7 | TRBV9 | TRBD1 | CASSDRGRYEQYF | TGTGCCAGCAGCGACAGGGGGCGCTACGAGCAGTACTTC
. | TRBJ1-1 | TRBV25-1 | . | CASSSTVPFF | TGTGCCAGCAGTTCTACGGTACCTTTCTTT
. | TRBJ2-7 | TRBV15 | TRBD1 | CATSRDHWTGTHEQYF | TGTGCCACCAGCAGAGATCATTGGACAGGGACTCACGAGCAGTACTTC
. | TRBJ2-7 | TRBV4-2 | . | CASSPSAGGRSTYEQYF | TGTGCCAGCAGCCCTAGCGCCGGGGGGCGAAGCACCTACGAGCAGTACTTC
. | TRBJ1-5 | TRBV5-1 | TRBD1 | CASSLAGGQPQHF | TGCGCCAGCAGCTTGGCAGGGGGTCAGCCCCAGCATTTT
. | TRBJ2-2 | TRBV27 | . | CASSVLGAAGELFF | TGTGCCAGCAGTGTCCTAGGGGCGGCCGGGGAGCTGTTTTTT
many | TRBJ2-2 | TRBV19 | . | CASSIQGYTGELFF | TGTGCCAGTAGTATACAGGGGTACACCGGGGAGCTGTTTTTT
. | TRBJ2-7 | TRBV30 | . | CAWSIGASYEQYF | TGTGCCTGGAGTATAGGGGCATCCTACGAGCAGTACTTC
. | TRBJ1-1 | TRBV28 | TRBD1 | CASSLWAGGTEAFF | TGTGCCAGCAGTTTATGGGCAGGGGGGACTGAAGCTTTCTTT
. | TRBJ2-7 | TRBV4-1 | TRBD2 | CASSPLGSGGTTYEQYF | TGCGCCAGCAGCCCCTTGGGTAGCGGGGGAACCACCTACGAGCAGTACTTC
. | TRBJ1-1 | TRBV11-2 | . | CASRDWNTEAFF | TGTGCCAGCAGGGACTGGAACACTGAAGCTTTCTTT
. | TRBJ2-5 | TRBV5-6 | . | CASSFRETQYF | TGTGCCAGCAGCTTCAGAGAGACCCAGTACTTC
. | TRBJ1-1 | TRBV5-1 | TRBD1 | CASSFIGTGFLWNTEAFF | TGCGCCAGCAGCTTTATAGGGACAGGGTTTCTTTGGAACACTGAAGCTTTCTTT
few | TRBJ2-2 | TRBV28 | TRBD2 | CASAAGLAGAGTGELFF | TGTGCCAGCGCTGCGGGACTAGCGGGCGCGGGAACCGGGGAGCTGTTTTTT
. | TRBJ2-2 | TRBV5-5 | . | CASSLPGAGELFF | TGTGCCAGCAGCTTGCCGGGAGCCGGGGAGCTGTTTTTT
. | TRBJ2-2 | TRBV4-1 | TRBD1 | CASSQAAGGMNTGELFF | TGCGCCAGCAGCCAAGCGGCAGGGGGTATGAACACCGGGGAGCTGTTTTTT
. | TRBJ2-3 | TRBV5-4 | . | CASSRDNEDTQYF | TGTGCCAGCAGCCGGGACAATGAAGATACGCAGTATTTT
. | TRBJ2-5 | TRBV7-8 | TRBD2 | CASSLFEGTRGETQYF | TGTGCCAGCAGCTTATTTGAGGGGACTAGGGGCGAGACCCAGTACTTC
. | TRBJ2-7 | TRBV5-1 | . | CASSFTGTIAYEQYF | TGCGCCAGCAGCTTTACAGGGACTATAGCCTACGAGCAGTACTTC
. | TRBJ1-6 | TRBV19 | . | CASSHRGPGNSPLHF | TGTGCCAGTTCCCACCGGGGGCCGGGGAATTCACCCCTCCACTTT
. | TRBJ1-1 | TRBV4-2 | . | CASGDLTRGTNTEAFF | TGTGCCAGCGGCGACTTGACCAGGGGCACGAACACTGAAGCTTTCTTT
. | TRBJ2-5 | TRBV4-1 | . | CASSQEARGTQYF | TGCGCCAGCAGCCAAGAAGCCCGGGGGACCCAGTACTTC
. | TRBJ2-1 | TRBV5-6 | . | CASSLEGPWSMGSYNEQFF | TGTGCCAGCAGCTTGGAGGGCCCGTGGTCAATGGGCTCCTACAATGAGCAGTTCTTC
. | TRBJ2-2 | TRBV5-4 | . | CASSGGTLNTGELFF | TGTGCCAGCAGCGGCGGGACACTAAACACCGGGGAGCTGTTTTTT
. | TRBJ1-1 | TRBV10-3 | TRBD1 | CAISGPGQLMNTEAFF | TGTGCCATCAGTGGTCCGGGACAGCTTATGAACACTGAAGCTTTCTTT
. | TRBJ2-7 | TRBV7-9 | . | CASSTGLTYEQYF | TGTGCCAGCAGCACAGGACTAACCTACGAGCAGTACTTC
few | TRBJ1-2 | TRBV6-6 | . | CASSYSPYGYTF | TGTGCCAGCAGTTACTCGCCCTATGGCTACACCTTC